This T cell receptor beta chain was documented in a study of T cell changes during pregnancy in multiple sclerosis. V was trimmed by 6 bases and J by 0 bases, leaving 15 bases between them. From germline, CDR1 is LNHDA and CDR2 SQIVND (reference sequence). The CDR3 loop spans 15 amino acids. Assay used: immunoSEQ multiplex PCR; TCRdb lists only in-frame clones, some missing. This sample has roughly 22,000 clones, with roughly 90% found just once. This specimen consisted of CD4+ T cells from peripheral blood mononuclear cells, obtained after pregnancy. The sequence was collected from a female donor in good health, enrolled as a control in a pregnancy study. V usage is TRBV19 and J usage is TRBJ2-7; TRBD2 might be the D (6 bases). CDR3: CASRPGLASSYEQYF. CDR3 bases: TGTGCCAGTAGACCGGGACTCGCTAGCTCCTACGAGCAGTACTTC.